These T cell receptor beta chains were read from a single sample in a study of blood T cell repertoires in COVID-19. The method was immunoSEQ multiplex PCR; TCRdb's version includes in-frame clones alone and lacks a portion of them. The table records 150,000 to 200,000 clones, 84% of them present only once. Sequenced input: peripheral blood. These receptors were obtained from a young man with active or convalescent COVID-19. Both conserved end residues are part of each CDR3. Each record gives: D gene, J gene, clone size, V gene, CDR3 protein, CDR3 DNA. A D gene is named only where the DNA matches it firmly. Clone size appears in some rows only: once, few, many, or a class for an expanded clone.

D gene: TRBD2
J gene: TRBJ2-1
clone size: -
V gene: TRBV12-5
CDR3 protein: CASRSGKYEQFF
CDR3 DNA: TGTGCTAGTCGAAGCGGGAAGTATGAGCAGTTCTTC

D gene: -
J gene: TRBJ1-2
clone size: -
V gene: TRBV5-4
CDR3 protein: CASSLGEARGYTF
CDR3 DNA: TGTGCCAGCAGCTTGGGGGAGGCACGTGGCTACACCTTC

D gene: TRBD2
J gene: TRBJ2-3
clone size: -
V gene: TRBV6-5
CDR3 protein: CASSYSGGGTDTQYF
CDR3 DNA: TGTGCCAGCAGTTACTCGGGGGGGGGCACAGATACGCAGTATTTT

D gene: -
J gene: TRBJ1-2
clone size: -
V gene: TRBV6-4
CDR3 protein: CASSPERAGTGYTF
CDR3 DNA: TGTGCCAGCAGTCCAGAGAGGGCCGGTACTGGCTACACCTTC

D gene: -
J gene: TRBJ1-3
clone size: -
V gene: TRBV7-2
CDR3 protein: CASGAGRSGNTIYF
CDR3 DNA: TGTGCCAGCGGAGCAGGGCGCTCTGGAAACACCATATATTTT

D gene: -
J gene: TRBJ2-3
clone size: -
V gene: TRBV30
CDR3 protein: CAWGETTSTDTQYF
CDR3 DNA: TGTGCCTGGGGGGAGACGACTAGCACAGATACGCAGTATTTT

D gene: -
J gene: TRBJ1-1
clone size: few
V gene: TRBV2
CDR3 protein: CASSEQSGGGTEAFF
CDR3 DNA: TGTGCCAGCAGTGAACAATCGGGGGGCGGGACTGAAGCTTTCTTT

D gene: -
J gene: TRBJ2-2
clone size: -
V gene: TRBV24-1
CDR3 protein: CATSDWDSSGELFF
CDR3 DNA: TGTGCCACCAGTGACTGGGACTCCAGCGGGGAGCTGTTTTTT

D gene: -
J gene: TRBJ1-2
clone size: -
V gene: TRBV6-2/TRBV6-3
CDR3 protein: CASSYSREPSNYGYTF
CDR3 DNA: TGTGCCAGCAGTTACTCTCGGGAACCGTCTAACTATGGCTACACCTTC

D gene: TRBD1
J gene: TRBJ2-3
clone size: -
V gene: TRBV5-4
CDR3 protein: CASSDRGQRTDTQYF
CDR3 DNA: TGTGCCAGCAGCGACAGGGGGCAGAGGACAGATACGCAGTATTTT

D gene: TRBD1
J gene: TRBJ1-1
clone size: -
V gene: TRBV2
CDR3 protein: CASSEDRGVAFF
CDR3 DNA: TGTGCCAGCAGTGAAGACAGGGGGGTGGCTTTCTTT

D gene: -
J gene: TRBJ1-5
clone size: -
V gene: TRBV20-1
CDR3 protein: CSAGGGGHQPQHF
CDR3 DNA: TGCAGTGCTGGTGGCGGGGGCCATCAGCCCCAGCATTTT

D gene: -
J gene: TRBJ2-3
clone size: -
V gene: TRBV11-2
CDR3 protein: CASCFSGGPTDTQYF
CDR3 DNA: TGTGCCAGCTGCTTCTCCGGGGGACCTACAGATACGCAGTATTTT

D gene: TRBD1
J gene: TRBJ2-1
clone size: -
V gene: TRBV28
CDR3 protein: CASSSGTGDYNEQFF
CDR3 DNA: TGTGCCAGCAGTTCCGGGACAGGGGACTACAATGAGCAGTTCTTC

D gene: -
J gene: TRBJ1-1
clone size: -
V gene: TRBV5-6
CDR3 protein: CASSLASLEAFF
CDR3 DNA: TGTGCCAGCAGCTTGGCAAGCCTTGAAGCTTTCTTT

D gene: TRBD2
J gene: TRBJ2-5
clone size: -
V gene: TRBV4-1
CDR3 protein: CASSQVENSGDQETQYF
CDR3 DNA: TGCGCCAGCAGCCAAGTGGAAAATAGCGGGGACCAAGAGACCCAGTACTTC

D gene: -
J gene: TRBJ1-3
clone size: once
V gene: TRBV5-6
CDR3 protein: CASSLVRGSGNTIYF
CDR3 DNA: TGTGCCAGCAGCTTGGTACGGGGTTCTGGAAACACCATATATTTT

D gene: TRBD2
J gene: TRBJ2-5
clone size: -
V gene: TRBV7-9
CDR3 protein: CASSNPRLAQETQYF
CDR3 DNA: TGTGCCAGCAGCAACCCCAGACTAGCGCAGGAGACCCAGTACTTC

D gene: TRBD2
J gene: TRBJ2-1
clone size: once
V gene: TRBV27
CDR3 protein: CASSSPWTSVDNEQFF
CDR3 DNA: TGTGCCAGCAGTTCACCCTGGACTAGCGTAGACAATGAGCAGTTCTTC

D gene: -
J gene: TRBJ1-4
clone size: once
V gene: TRBV4-2
CDR3 protein: CASSEASQGGEKLFF
CDR3 DNA: TGTGCCAGCAGCGAAGCCTCGCAGGGCGGTGAAAAACTGTTTTTT

D gene: -
J gene: TRBJ2-5
clone size: -
V gene: TRBV19
CDR3 protein: CASSIYAPTGRVETQYF
CDR3 DNA: TGTGCCAGTAGTATTTATGCCCCCACAGGGCGGGTTGAGACCCAGTACTTC

D gene: -
J gene: TRBJ1-1
clone size: -
V gene: TRBV25-1
CDR3 protein: CASSGRLDTEAFF
CDR3 DNA: TGTGCCAGCAGTGGGAGATTGGACACTGAAGCTTTCTTT

D gene: -
J gene: TRBJ2-2
clone size: -
V gene: TRBV7-9
CDR3 protein: CARESLDTGELFF
CDR3 DNA: TGTGCCAGGGAGTCTCTGGACACCGGGGAGCTGTTTTTT

D gene: -
J gene: TRBJ2-1
clone size: -
V gene: TRBV7-6
CDR3 protein: CASSGTGHTGNEQFF
CDR3 DNA: TGTGCCAGCAGCGGAACAGGGCACACAGGGAATGAGCAGTTCTTC

D gene: -
J gene: TRBJ1-4
clone size: -
V gene: TRBV24-1
CDR3 protein: CATRSTGATNEKLFF
CDR3 DNA: TGTGCCACCAGGTCGACAGGCGCAACTAATGAAAAACTGTTTTTT

D gene: -
J gene: TRBJ1-6
clone size: -
V gene: TRBV5-1
CDR3 protein: CASSLERTDSPLHF
CDR3 DNA: TGCGCCAGCAGCTTGGAGAGGACAGATTCACCCCTCCACTTT

D gene: -
J gene: TRBJ2-7
clone size: -
V gene: TRBV27
CDR3 protein: CASSPDIHSYEQYF
CDR3 DNA: TGTGCCAGCAGTCCGGACATACACTCTTACGAGCAGTACTTC

D gene: -
J gene: TRBJ2-6
clone size: -
V gene: TRBV9
CDR3 protein: CASSVVPVAAGANVLTF
CDR3 DNA: TGTGCCAGCAGCGTAGTGCCAGTTGCGGCTGGGGCCAACGTCCTGACTTTC

D gene: -
J gene: TRBJ1-1
clone size: -
V gene: TRBV5-1
CDR3 protein: CASSLDAGARTEAFF
CDR3 DNA: TGCGCCAGCAGCTTGGACGCGGGGGCGAGGACTGAAGCTTTCTTT

D gene: TRBD1
J gene: TRBJ1-5
clone size: -
V gene: TRBV19
CDR3 protein: CASWPGGSGQPQHF
CDR3 DNA: TGTGCCAGTTGGCCAGGGGGCTCGGGACAGCCCCAGCATTTT

D gene: TRBD2
J gene: TRBJ2-5
clone size: -
V gene: TRBV12-5
CDR3 protein: CASGLVLSGRAETQYF
CDR3 DNA: TGTGCTAGTGGTTTGGTACTAAGCGGGAGGGCGGAGACCCAGTACTTC

D gene: TRBD1
J gene: TRBJ1-2
clone size: -
V gene: TRBV18
CDR3 protein: CASSAAQGVSLNYGYTF
CDR3 DNA: TGTGCCAGCTCAGCGGCGCAGGGGGTCTCTTTAAACTATGGCTACACCTTC

D gene: TRBD1
J gene: TRBJ1-2
clone size: -
V gene: TRBV27
CDR3 protein: CASRGQGNYGYTF
CDR3 DNA: TGTGCCAGCAGAGGACAGGGAAACTATGGCTACACCTTC

D gene: TRBD2
J gene: TRBJ2-7
clone size: -
V gene: TRBV11-2
CDR3 protein: CASSARTGRDLSYEQYF
CDR3 DNA: TGTGCCAGCAGCGCTCGAACCGGGAGGGACCTCTCCTACGAGCAGTACTTC

D gene: -
J gene: TRBJ2-2
clone size: -
V gene: TRBV18
CDR3 protein: CASSPLSTGLRAGELFF
CDR3 DNA: TGTGCCAGCTCACCACTTTCGACCGGGTTACGGGCCGGGGAGCTGTTTTTT

D gene: -
J gene: TRBJ2-1
clone size: few
V gene: TRBV24-1
CDR3 protein: CATSDPRVPYNEQFF
CDR3 DNA: TGTGCCACCAGTGATCCCAGGGTCCCCTACAATGAGCAGTTCTTC

D gene: -
J gene: TRBJ2-3
clone size: -
V gene: TRBV7-8
CDR3 protein: CASSSFSDTQYF
CDR3 DNA: TGTGCCAGCAGCTCCTTCTCAGATACGCAGTATTTT

D gene: TRBD1
J gene: TRBJ2-1
clone size: -
V gene: TRBV27
CDR3 protein: CASRPGTGPSNEQFF
CDR3 DNA: TGTGCCAGCCGTCCCGGGACAGGGCCTAGCAATGAGCAGTTCTTC

D gene: -
J gene: TRBJ2-1
clone size: -
V gene: TRBV5-1
CDR3 protein: CASSLTGYSYNEQFF
CDR3 DNA: TGCGCCAGCAGCTTGACAGGTTACTCCTACAATGAGCAGTTCTTC

D gene: -
J gene: TRBJ2-2
clone size: -
V gene: TRBV5-1
CDR3 protein: CASSRTAYTGELFF
CDR3 DNA: TGCGCCAGCAGCAGGACAGCTTACACCGGGGAGCTGTTTTTT

D gene: TRBD2
J gene: TRBJ2-1
clone size: -
V gene: TRBV6-4
CDR3 protein: CASSEETSGTNEQFF
CDR3 DNA: TGTGCCAGCAGTGAAGAGACTAGCGGGACCAATGAGCAGTTCTTC

D gene: TRBD1
J gene: TRBJ2-3
clone size: -
V gene: TRBV7-3
CDR3 protein: CASSHRGTDTQYF
CDR3 DNA: TGTGCCAGCAGCCACAGGGGGACAGATACGCAGTATTTT

D gene: TRBD2
J gene: TRBJ2-3
clone size: few
V gene: TRBV4-3
CDR3 protein: CASRTSGTDTQYF
CDR3 DNA: TGCGCCAGCCGGACTAGCGGGACAGATACGCAGTATTTT

D gene: -
J gene: TRBJ1-2
clone size: -
V gene: TRBV7-2
CDR3 protein: CASSLGHGIGYTF
CDR3 DNA: TGTGCCAGCAGCTTGGGACATGGAATTGGCTACACCTTC

D gene: -
J gene: TRBJ2-5
clone size: once
V gene: TRBV12-3/TRBV12-4
CDR3 protein: CASSLSGKETQYF
CDR3 DNA: TGTGCCAGCAGTTTGTCAGGGAAGGAGACCCAGTACTTC

D gene: TRBD2
J gene: TRBJ2-3
clone size: -
V gene: TRBV9
CDR3 protein: CASSVVGGAVGTDTQYF
CDR3 DNA: TGTGCCAGCAGCGTAGTCGGGGGGGCCGTCGGCACAGATACGCAGTATTTT

D gene: -
J gene: TRBJ2-1
clone size: -
V gene: TRBV5-1
CDR3 protein: CASSLDPSGKIQFF
CDR3 DNA: TGCGCCAGCAGCTTGGATCCATCGGGGAAAATTCAGTTCTTC

D gene: TRBD2
J gene: TRBJ2-1
clone size: once
V gene: TRBV5-1
CDR3 protein: CASSLSRGGNEQFF
CDR3 DNA: TGCGCCAGCAGCTTGTCGCGGGGGGGCAATGAGCAGTTCTTC

D gene: -
J gene: TRBJ2-7
clone size: -
V gene: TRBV5-4
CDR3 protein: CASSLSGPYEQYF
CDR3 DNA: TGTGCCAGCAGCTTGAGTGGGCCCTACGAGCAGTACTTC

D gene: TRBD2
J gene: TRBJ2-3
clone size: -
V gene: TRBV24-1
CDR3 protein: CATSDILAGGTDTQYF
CDR3 DNA: TGTGCCACCAGTGATATCCTAGCGGGGGGGACAGATACGCAGTATTTT

D gene: -
J gene: TRBJ2-5
clone size: once
V gene: TRBV6-2/TRBV6-3
CDR3 protein: CASSYDPSRRQETQYF
CDR3 DNA: TGTGCCAGCAGTTACGATCCTAGCAGAAGACAAGAGACCCAGTACTTC

D gene: TRBD1
J gene: TRBJ1-1
clone size: once
V gene: TRBV10-1
CDR3 protein: CASSSQGAKNTEAFF
CDR3 DNA: TGCGCCAGCAGCTCACAGGGGGCGAAGAACACTGAAGCTTTCTTT